What follows are 8 T cell receptor beta chains derived from one specimen sequenced in a study of blood T cell repertoires in COVID-19. The data were produced by immunoSEQ multiplex PCR, yet TCRdb's version contains in-frame clones alone and is incomplete. Of roughly 100,000 clones in the sample, roughly nine tenths were seen once. Sequenced input: peripheral blood. The receptors were gathered from a man aged 45-65 years in a cohort sampled during active COVID-19.

In this sample, this clone turned up a few times. The gene calls are TRBV5-5 and TRBJ2-3; D might be TRBD1 (6 bases). Looked up from germline, CDR1 is SGHKS and CDR2 is YYEKEE (reference sequence). Trimming removed 0 bases at V and 1 base at J, with 9 bases between. The CDR3 runs 15 residues. The CDR3 bases are TGTGCCAGCAGCTTGGAGGGGGTACGCACAGATACGCAGTATTTT. Protein: CASSLEGVRTDTQYF.

The chain couples TRBV6-4 to TRBJ1-6; TRBD1 agrees at 9 bases. The CDR3 covers 13 residues. Per germline, CDR1 MRHNA and CDR2 SNTAGT. Losses at the gene ends were 6 bases for V and 13 bases for J; bases not matched to a gene: 7. CDR3 sequence: CASRDRGRGPLHF. The DNA of the CDR3 is TGTGCCAGCAGGGACAGGGGCAGGGGGCCCCTCCACTTT.

The chain uses TRBV5-1 and TRBJ1-1, with 11 bases fitting TRBD1. CDR3 size: 18 residues. The V gene's germline CDR1 is SGHRS and CDR2 YFSETQ. V was clipped by 2 bases and J by 1 base; unmatched bases: 10. DNA of the CDR3: TGCGCCAGCAGCTTAATCCCAGGACAGGGGGCGAAGAACACTGAAGCTTTCTTT. Translated: CASSLIPGQGAKNTEAFF.

The chain employs TRBV10-3 and TRBJ1-6; D may be TRBD1 (5 bases). Trimming removed 6 bases at V and 6 bases at J, with 12 bases between. CDR1 and CDR2 from the germline V gene are ENHRY and SYGVKD. The CDR3 extends over 14 amino acids. DNA for the CDR3: TGTGCCATCAGCCCCGACAGTGGTAATTCACCCCTCCACTTT. Translated, it gives CAISPDSGNSPLHF.

Only a few counts were recorded for this clone. The rearrangement links TRBV3-1 (or the pseudogene TRBV3-2) to TRBJ1-6; possibly TRBD1 for D (5 bases). CDR1 is LGHDT, CDR2 YNNKEL, per germline (reference sequence). CDR3 length equals 15 residues. Trimming cost V 1 base and J 4 bases, with 8 bases left between them. DNA for the CDR3: TGTGCCAGCAGCCAAGGACAGCCATATAATTCACCCCTCCACTTT. It yields the protein CASSQGQPYNSPLHF.

The chain carries TRBV27 and TRBJ1-6; D might be TRBD1 (5 bases). V was cut by 8 bases and J by 7 bases, with 12 bases left in between. Looked up from germline, CDR1 is MNHEY and CDR2 is SMNVEV (reference sequence). This CDR3 contains 13 residues. For the CDR3, the DNA is TGTGCCAGCGGCGACAGAGACAATTCACCCCTCCACTTT. It yields the protein CASGDRDNSPLHF.

About this clone: This same CDR3 is encoded by further DNA sequences in the sample. The chain links TRBV7-2 to TRBJ1-5, with D maybe TRBD1 (5 bases). Trimming pared 3 bases from V and 4 bases from J, leaving 7 bases between. The CDR3 covers 13 residues. Germline V gives CDR1 SGHTA, CDR2 FQGNSA. DNA of the CDR3: TGTGCCAGCAGCTTTGGGGGGAATCAGCCCCAGCATTTT. It is translated as CASSFGGNQPQHF.

V gene TRBV18 combines with J gene TRBJ2-2, with a weak D call TRBD2 (6 bases). This CDR3 region has 14 residues. V was trimmed by 6 bases and J by 2 bases, leaving 10 bases between them. Germline CDR1 is KGHSH and CDR2 is LQKENI. The CDR3 loop is CASSLSGNTGELFF. For the CDR3, the DNA is TGTGCCAGCTCCCTTAGCGGAAACACCGGGGAGCTGTTTTTT.